This TCR beta chain was observed in a study of cytomegalovirus exposure and HLA in healthy donors. Study observations and caveats: Highest at DRB1 and lowest at HLA-C, TCR association rates differed among HLA loci in a later analysis.

With 5 bases clipped from V and 5 bases from J, the junction kept 4 bases outside the gene matches. Germline CDR1 is MNHEY and CDR2 is SMNVEV (reference sequence). This CDR3 region has 15 residues. Concerning this clone: The antigen is not known. Additional DNA sequences in this sample encode the identical CDR3.

It was with 60 Vbeta and 13 Jbeta primers that the PCR ran. TCRdb keeps only in-frame clones here, not all; method: immunoSEQ multiplex PCR. The table shows about 160,000 clones, with 70% to 80% occurring only once. The chain employs TRBV27 and TRBJ2-1; 12 positions match TRBD2. Sequenced sample: PBMCs. The TCR sequence derives from a middle-aged man in good health and CMV-seronegative. Written as DNA, the CDR3 is TGTGCCAGCAGTACGGGACTAGCGGGTAACAATGAGCAGTTCTTC. Translated, it gives CASSTGLAGNNEQFF.